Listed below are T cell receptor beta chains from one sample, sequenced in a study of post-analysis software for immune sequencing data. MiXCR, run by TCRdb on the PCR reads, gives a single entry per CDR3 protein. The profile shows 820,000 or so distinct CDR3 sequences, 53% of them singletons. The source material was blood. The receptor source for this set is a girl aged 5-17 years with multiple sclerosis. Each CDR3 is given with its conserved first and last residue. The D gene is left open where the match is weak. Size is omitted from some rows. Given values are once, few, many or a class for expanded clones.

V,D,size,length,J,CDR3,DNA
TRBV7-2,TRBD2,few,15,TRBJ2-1,CASSSGLAGDNEQFF,TGTGCCAGCAGCTCCGGACTAGCGGGGGACAATGAGCAGTTCTTC
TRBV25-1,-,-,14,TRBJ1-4,CASSDDRGGEKLFF,TGTGCCAGCAGTGACGACAGAGGAGGTGAAAAACTGTTTTTT
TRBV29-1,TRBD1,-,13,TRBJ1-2,CSLITGTGDGYTF,TGCAGCTTGATAACCGGGACAGGGGATGGCTACACCTTC
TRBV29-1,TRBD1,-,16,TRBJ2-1,CSVAPQTGGAYNEQFF,TGCAGCGTGGCCCCCCAGACAGGGGGCGCCTACAATGAGCAGTTCTTC
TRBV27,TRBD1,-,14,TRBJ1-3,CASSPGTAGNTIYF,TGTGCCAGCAGTCCAGGGACAGCTGGAAACACCATATATTTT
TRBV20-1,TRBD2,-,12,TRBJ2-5,CSARTRKETQYF,TGCAGTGCACGGACTAGGAAGGAGACCCAGTACTTC
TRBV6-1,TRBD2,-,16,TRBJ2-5,CASSLRLAGLEETQYF,TGTGCCAGCAGTTTAAGACTAGCGGGTCTAGAAGAGACCCAGTACTTC
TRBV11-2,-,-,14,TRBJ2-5,CASSDPLEQETQYF,TGTGCCAGCAGCGACCCCTTAGAGCAGGAGACCCAGTACTTC
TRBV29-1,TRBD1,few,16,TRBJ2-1,CSVEGAGQGPLREQFF,TGCAGCGTTGAAGGAGCGGGACAGGGACCCTTACGTGAGCAGTTCTTC
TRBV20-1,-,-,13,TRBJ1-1,CSARTRMNTEAFF,TGCAGTGCTAGGACAAGAATGAACACTGAAGCTTTCTTT
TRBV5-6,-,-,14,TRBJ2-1,CASSHRDQVNEQFF,TGTGCCAGCAGCCATCGGGACCAAGTAAATGAGCAGTTCTTC
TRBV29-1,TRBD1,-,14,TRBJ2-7,CSVAGTGNSYEQYF,TGCAGCGTCGCCGGGACAGGTAACTCCTACGAGCAGTACTTC
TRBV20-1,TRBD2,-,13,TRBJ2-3,CSARLAGGDTQYF,TGCAGTGCTAGGCTAGCGGGGGGAGATACGCAGTATTTT
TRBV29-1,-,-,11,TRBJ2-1,CSVDWSNEQFF,TGCAGCGTTGACTGGTCCAATGAGCAGTTCTTC
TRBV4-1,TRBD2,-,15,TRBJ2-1,CASTLAGGLYNEQFF,TGCGCCAGCACCCTAGCGGGGGGGCTTTACAATGAGCAGTTCTTC
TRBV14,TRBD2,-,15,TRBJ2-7,CASSTRASGKYEQYF,TGTGCCAGCAGCACAAGGGCTAGCGGGAAGTACGAGCAGTACTTC
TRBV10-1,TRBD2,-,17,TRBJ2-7,CASSDTSGSRLTYEQYF,TGCGCCAGCAGTGATACTAGCGGGAGCCGTTTAACCTACGAGCAGTACTTC
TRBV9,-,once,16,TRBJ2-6,CASSVNEISGANVLTF,TGTGCCAGCAGCGTAAATGAGATCTCTGGGGCCAACGTCCTGACTTTC
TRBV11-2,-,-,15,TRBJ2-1,CASSLSVPSYNEQFF,TGTGCCAGCAGCTTAAGCGTTCCCTCCTACAATGAGCAGTTCTTC
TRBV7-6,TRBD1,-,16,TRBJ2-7,CASSLSWDSSSYEQYF,TGTGCCAGCAGCTTAAGTTGGGACAGTAGCTCCTACGAGCAGTACTTC
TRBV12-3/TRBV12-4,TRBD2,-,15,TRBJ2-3,CASRKGLAGPDTQYF,TGTGCCAGCAGGAAGGGACTAGCGGGTCCCGATACGCAGTATTTT
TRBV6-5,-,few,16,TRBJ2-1,CASTPLAVSSYNEQFF,TGTGCCAGCACTCCCCTTGCGGTTAGCTCCTACAATGAGCAGTTCTTC
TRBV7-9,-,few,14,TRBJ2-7,CASSADLTFHEQYF,TGTGCCAGCAGCGCGGATCTGACGTTCCACGAGCAGTACTTC
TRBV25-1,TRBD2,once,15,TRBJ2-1,CASKSGRATYNEQFF,TGTGCCAGCAAAAGCGGGAGGGCGACCTACAATGAGCAGTTCTTC
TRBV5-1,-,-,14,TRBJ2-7,CASSLEAEPYEQYF,TGCGCCAGCAGCTTGGAAGCCGAACCCTACGAGCAGTACTTC
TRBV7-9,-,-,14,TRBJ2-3,CAHGQGAVTDTQYF,TGTGCGCACGGGCAGGGAGCGGTCACAGATACGCAGTATTTT
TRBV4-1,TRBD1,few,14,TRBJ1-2,CASSPPGGRYGYTF,TGCGCCAGCAGCCCCCCAGGGGGCAGATATGGCTACACCTTC
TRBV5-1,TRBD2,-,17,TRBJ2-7,CASSSSGTSGRAQEQYF,TGCGCCAGCAGCTCTTCCGGGACTAGCGGGAGGGCTCAGGAGCAGTACTTC
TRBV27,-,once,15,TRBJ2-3,CASTGGGLNTDTQYF,TGTGCCAGCACCGGAGGGGGTTTGAACACAGATACGCAGTATTTT
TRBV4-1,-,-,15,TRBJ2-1,CASSQARGSYNEQFF,TGCGCCAGCAGCCAAGCGAGGGGTTCCTACAATGAGCAGTTCTTC
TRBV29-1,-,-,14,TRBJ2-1,CSVEVREGGNEQFF,TGCAGCGTTGAGGTTCGGGAAGGGGGTAATGAGCAGTTCTTC